This TCR beta chain is from a study of cytomegalovirus exposure and HLA in healthy donors. Regarding the study as a whole: There were some public TCRs occurring in many donors, but most TCR sequences were rare.

A remark on this clone: Its target is not known.

Trimming pared 6 bases from V and 0 bases from J, leaving 15 bases between. From germline, CDR1 is MNHEY and CDR2 SMNVEV (reference sequence). The CDR3 sequence is 15 residues long. 13 Jbeta primers and 60 Vbeta primers were used for the PCR. The table came from immunoSEQ multiplex PCR; TCRdb's copy has only in-frame clones and leaves some out. The sample has 40,000 to 55,000 clones, around three quarters seen once. The sample taken for sequencing was PBMCs. The sequence was collected from a man aged 25 to 45 in good health and CMV-seropositive. This sequence joins TRBV27 and TRBJ2-7, with D perhaps TRBD1 (5 bases). In DNA, the CDR3 is TGTGCCAGCAGGCAGGGTGGCCCCTCCTCCTACGAGCAGTACTTC. Amino acid sequence: CASRQGGPSSYEQYF.